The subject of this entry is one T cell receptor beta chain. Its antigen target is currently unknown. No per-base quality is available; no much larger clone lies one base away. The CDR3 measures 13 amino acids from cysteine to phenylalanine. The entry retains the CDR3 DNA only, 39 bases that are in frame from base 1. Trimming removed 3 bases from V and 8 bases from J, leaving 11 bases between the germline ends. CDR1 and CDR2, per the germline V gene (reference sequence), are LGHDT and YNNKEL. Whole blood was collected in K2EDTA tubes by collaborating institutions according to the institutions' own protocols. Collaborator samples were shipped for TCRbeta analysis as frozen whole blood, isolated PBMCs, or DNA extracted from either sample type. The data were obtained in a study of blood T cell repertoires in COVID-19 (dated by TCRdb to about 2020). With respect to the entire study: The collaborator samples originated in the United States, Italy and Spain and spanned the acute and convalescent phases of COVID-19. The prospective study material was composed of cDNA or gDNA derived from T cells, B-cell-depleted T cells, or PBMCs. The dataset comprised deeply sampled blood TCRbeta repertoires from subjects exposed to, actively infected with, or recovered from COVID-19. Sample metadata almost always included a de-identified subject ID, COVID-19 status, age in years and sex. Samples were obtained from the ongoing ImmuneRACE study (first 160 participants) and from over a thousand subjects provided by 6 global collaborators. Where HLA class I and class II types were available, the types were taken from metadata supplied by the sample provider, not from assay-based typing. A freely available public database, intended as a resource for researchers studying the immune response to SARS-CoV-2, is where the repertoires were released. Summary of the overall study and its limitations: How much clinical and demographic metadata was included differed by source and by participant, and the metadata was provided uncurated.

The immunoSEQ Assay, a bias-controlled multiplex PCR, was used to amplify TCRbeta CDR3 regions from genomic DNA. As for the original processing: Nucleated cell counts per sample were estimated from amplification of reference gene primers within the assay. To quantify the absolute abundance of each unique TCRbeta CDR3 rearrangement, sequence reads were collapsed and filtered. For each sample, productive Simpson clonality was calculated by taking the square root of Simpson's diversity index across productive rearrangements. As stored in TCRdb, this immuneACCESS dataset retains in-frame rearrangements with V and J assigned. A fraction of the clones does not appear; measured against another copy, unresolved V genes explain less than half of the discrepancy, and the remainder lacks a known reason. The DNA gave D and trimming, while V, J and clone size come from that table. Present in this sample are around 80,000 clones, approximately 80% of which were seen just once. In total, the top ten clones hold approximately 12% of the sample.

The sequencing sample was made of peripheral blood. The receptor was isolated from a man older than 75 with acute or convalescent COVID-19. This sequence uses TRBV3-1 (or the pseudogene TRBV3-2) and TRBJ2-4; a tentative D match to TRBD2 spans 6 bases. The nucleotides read TGTGCCAGCAGCCACAGGGAGGTGGACATTCAGTACTTC. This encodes CASSHREVDIQYF.